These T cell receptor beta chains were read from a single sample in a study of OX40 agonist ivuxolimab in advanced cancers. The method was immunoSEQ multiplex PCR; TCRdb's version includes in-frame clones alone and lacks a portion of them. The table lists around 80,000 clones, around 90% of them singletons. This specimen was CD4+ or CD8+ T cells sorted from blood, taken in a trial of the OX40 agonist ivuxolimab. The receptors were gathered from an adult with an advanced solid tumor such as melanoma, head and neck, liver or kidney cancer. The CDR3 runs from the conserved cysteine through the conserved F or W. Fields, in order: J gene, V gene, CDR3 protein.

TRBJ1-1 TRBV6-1 CASSPWDRVGTEAFF
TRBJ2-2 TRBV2 CASRTGTSETGELFF
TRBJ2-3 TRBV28 CASSQTGTPTDTQYF
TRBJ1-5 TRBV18 CASSPGDRGSGQPQHF
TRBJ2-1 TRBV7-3 CASGTSRGNEQFF
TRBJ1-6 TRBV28 CASSLELGQVDSPLHF
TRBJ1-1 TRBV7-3 CASSSQGGTEAFF
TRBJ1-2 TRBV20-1 CSARRQGYTF
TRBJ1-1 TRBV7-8 CASSHSRQNTEAFF
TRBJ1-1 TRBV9 CASSDESTGSTEAFF
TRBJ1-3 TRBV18 CASSPDGTGAGNTIYF
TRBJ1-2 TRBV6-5 CASSPRIQGNGYTF
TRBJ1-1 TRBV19 CASSIGPRGTTEAFF
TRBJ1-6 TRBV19 CASSIVLGTLGPLHF
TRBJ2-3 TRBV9 CAGSVEDGGKDTQYF
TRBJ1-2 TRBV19 CASRFTGKANYGYTF
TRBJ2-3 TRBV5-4 CASAPGRGRTSTDTQYF
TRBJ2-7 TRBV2 CASTATGTLREQYF
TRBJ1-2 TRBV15 CATSGSAGQSFNYGYTF
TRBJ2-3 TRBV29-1 CSVGGGRTDTQYF
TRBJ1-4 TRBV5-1 CASGTGGNTNEKLFF
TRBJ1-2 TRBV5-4 CASSQGQGNYGYTF
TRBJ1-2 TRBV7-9 CASSLDVGALNYGYTF
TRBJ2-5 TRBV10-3 CAAGGQSETQYF
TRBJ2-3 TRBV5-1 CASSSGQARGDTQYF
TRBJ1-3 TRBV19 CASSPLGAGNTIYF